Following are 23 T cell receptor beta chains from one sample sequenced in a study of T-cell reconstitution after alpha-beta-depleted transplantation in children. The TCRbeta library incorporated unique molecular identifiers. One entry per CDR3 protein results from TCRdb running MiXCR on the PCR reads. The repertoire holds about 980,000 distinct CDR3 sequences, with about 26% as singletons. The material sequenced was PBMCs, mostly from graft donor cells, taken 360 days after TCRalphabeta/CD19-depleted stem cell transplant. All receptors come from a boy under three years old who had a stem cell transplant for SCID, so the T cells may come from the graft donor.

This clonotype came up many times. V and J are TRBV29-1 and TRBJ2-7; TRBD2 aligns across 8 bases. This CDR3 contains 17 residues. CDR1 and CDR2 from the germline V gene are SQVTM and ANQGSEA. V shed 4 bases, J shed 3 bases, and the junction held 17 bases outside the gene matches. Here the CDR3 reads CSVGRTDPGLGHYEQYF. The CDR3 nucleotides are TGCAGCGTTGGCAGAACGGACCCGGGACTAGGACACTACGAGCAGTACTTC.

There are a few counts of this clonotype. The genes are TRBV4-3 and TRBJ2-1; no reliable D call. Germline V gene data show CDR1 as LGHNA and CDR2 as YSLEER. Trimming left V 0 bases short and J 2 bases short, with 8 bases between. This CDR3 contains 15 residues. The CDR3 loop is CASSQDRTAYNEQFF. The CDR3 DNA follows: TGCGCCAGCAGCCAAGATAGAACCGCCTACAATGAGCAGTTCTTC.

V is TRBV12-3 or TRBV12-4 and J is TRBJ2-2, with D possibly matching TRBD1 (6 bases). The CDR3 runs to 14 residues. With 8 bases removed from V and 2 bases from J, the gap between germline ends came to 12 bases. CDR3 nucleotide sequence: TGTGCCAGCTACACGGGACAAAACACCGGGGAGCTGTTTTTT. Protein product: CASYTGQNTGELFF.

This clonotype was seen only a few times. The chain carries TRBV7-9 and TRBJ2-2; 8 bases line up with TRBD2. Germline CDR1 is SEHNR and CDR2 is FQNEAQ (reference sequence). After removal of 2 bases from V and 0 bases from J, the junction contained 5 bases not matched to a gene. The CDR3 sequence is 17 residues long. The CDR3 spells CASSLYGGAANTGELFF. In DNA, the CDR3 is TGTGCCAGCAGCTTATACGGGGGGGCCGCGAACACCGGGGAGCTGTTTTTT. Combining the CDR3 with reference TRBV7-9 and TRBJ2-2 gives the whole variable domain DTGVSQNPRHKITKRGQNVTFRCDPISEHNRLYWYRQTLGQGPEFLTYFQNEAQLEKSRLLSDRFSAERPKGSFSTLEIQRTEQGDSAMYLCASSLYGGAANTGELFFGEGSRLTVL.

This clonotype was found a few times. The chain joins TRBV29-1 to TRBJ1-1; TRBD1 aligns across 12 bases. This CDR3 contains 15 residues. Germline CDR1 SQVTM, CDR2 ANQGSEA. The J segment lost 4 bases and the V segment lost 2 bases, leaving 5 bases of the junction unmatched. The CDR3 spells CSVESGTGGRTEAFF. The CDR3 bases are TGCAGCGTTGAATCCGGGACAGGGGGCCGCACTGAAGCTTTCTTT.

This chain uses TRBV4-1 with TRBJ1-1, with TRBD1 matching 7 bases. The junction had 4 bases not matched to a gene; V was cut back by 3 bases and J by 0 bases. This CDR3 contains 15 residues. Germline lookup yields CDR1 MGHRA and CDR2 YSYEKL. The CDR3 sequence is CASSQDRFMNTEAFF. The CDR3 bases are TGCGCCAGCAGCCAGGACAGGTTCATGAACACTGAAGCTTTCTTT.

The chain carries TRBV20-1 and TRBJ2-1; 11 nucleotides match TRBD2. Germline trimming cut 5 bases from V and 4 bases from J; bases unmatched to any gene: 4. CDR1 DFQATT and CDR2 SNEGSKA come from the germline V gene (reference sequence). This CDR3 has 14 amino acids. The CDR3 bases are TGCAGTGCTGCACTAGCGGGGGCGTACAATGAGCAGTTCTTC. This encodes CSAALAGAYNEQFF.

This CDR3 is CASRKGSADTQYF. The CDR3 coding sequence is TGTGCCAGCAGAAAGGGATCCGCAGATACGCAGTATTTT. The chain couples TRBV12-3 or TRBV12-4 to TRBJ2-3; no clear D gene. V was pared by 6 bases and J by 4 bases, with 11 bases between. This CDR3 comprises 13 residues.

The chain couples TRBV5-1 to TRBJ1-2; D gene uncertain. This CDR3 region has 14 residues. Germline V gene sequence: CDR1 SGHRS, CDR2 YFSETQ. V lost 0 bases and J lost 4, with 10 bases in between. CDR3 sequence: CASSLDADGYGYTF. CDR3 DNA sequence: TGCGCCAGCAGCTTGGACGCAGATGGCTATGGCTACACCTTC.

In its sample, this clonotype was seen a few times. The genes are TRBV6-2 or TRBV6-3 and TRBJ1-2; 9 bases are shared with TRBD1. Trimming removed 6 bases from V and 6 bases from J; junction bases left unmatched: 5. The germline CDR1 and CDR2 sequences are MNHEY and SVGEGT. There are 13 residues in the CDR3. CDR3 DNA sequence: TGTGCCAGCAGATGGGACAGGGTTGATGGCTACACCTTC. It translates to CASRWDRVDGYTF.

This clonotype was detected ten times or more. This sequence joins TRBV19 and TRBJ2-2; D may be TRBD1 (5 bases). The V end was cut by 7 bases, the J end by 0 bases, with 6 bases between. Germline assignment: CDR1 LNHDA and CDR2 SQIVND (reference sequence). There are 13 residues in the CDR3. The CDR3 region has the DNA TGTGCCAGTACCAGGGCGAACACCGGGGAGCTGTTTTTT. Translation: CASTRANTGELFF.

This clonotype has only a few counts. V and J are TRBV4-1 and TRBJ2-1; 11 bases agree with TRBD2. Trimming at V came to 0 bases and at J to 8 bases, leaving 9 bases not matched to a gene. The V gene's germline CDR1 is MGHRA and CDR2 YSYEKL. The CDR3 totals 17 residues. The CDR3 coding sequence is TGCGCCAGCAGCCAAGAAGGACTAGCGGGCGTCTCTTATGAGCAGTTCTTC. This translates into CASSQEGLAGVSYEQFF.

This clonotype was counted at least ten times. As DNA, the CDR3 is TGCAGCGTTGGGACACACAGGGGTCCCTACGAGCAGTACTTC. It is translated as CSVGTHRGPYEQYF. The V gene is TRBV29-1, the J gene TRBJ2-7; 7 bases align to TRBD1. The V and J ends lost 4 bases and 2 bases, in that order; junction bases with no gene match: 8. Germline V CDR1 and CDR2: SQVTM, ANQGSEA. This CDR3 is built from 14 residues.

The CDR3 loop reads CSASSSHYEQYF. CDR3 in DNA: TGCAGTGCTAGTTCCAGCCACTACGAGCAGTACTTC. The rearrangement joins TRBV20-1 to TRBJ2-7; no reliable D call. The germline V and J ends were trimmed by 3 bases and 3 bases, with 9 bases remaining between them. The CDR3 has 12 residues. From germline, CDR1 is DFQATT and CDR2 SNEGSKA (reference sequence).

The chain couples TRBV4-1 to TRBJ2-5, with D perhaps matching TRBD1 (5 bases). CDR3 length: 16 amino acids. Per germline, CDR1 MGHRA and CDR2 YSYEKL. The V end lost 2 bases, the J end lost 1 base, and 14 bases lay between the germline ends. CDR3 amino acids: CASSQNNRRPQETQYF. DNA of the CDR3: TGCGCCAGCAGCCAAAATAACAGGCGACCCCAAGAGACCCAGTACTTC.

In its sample, this clonotype was seen a few times. The chain joins TRBV11-2 to TRBJ1-2; D is possibly TRBD1 (5 bases). Germline V gene data show CDR1 as SGHAT and CDR2 as FQNNGV. V shed 0 bases and J shed 3 bases, with 8 bases lying between them. The CDR3 spans 14 residues. CDR3 residues: CASSLDGTYYGYTF. DNA for the CDR3: TGTGCCAGCAGCTTAGATGGGACGTACTATGGCTACACCTTC.

The chain joins TRBV20-1 to TRBJ1-2, with D maybe TRBD1 (5 bases). V shed 5 bases and J shed 8 bases, with 21 bases lying between them. Germline V CDR1 and CDR2: DFQATT, SNEGSKA (reference sequence). The CDR3 has 14 amino acids. The CDR3 DNA sequence: TGCAGTGCTCCCCAGACAGACAACACACAGGGCTACACCTTC. Encoded protein: CSAPQTDNTQGYTF.

The chain carries TRBV4-1 and TRBJ1-1, with D possibly TRBD1 on 5 matching bases. Trimming stripped 3 bases from V and 7 bases from J, with 12 bases between. Germline CDR1 and CDR2: MGHRA and YSYEKL. The CDR3 covers 13 residues. The CDR3 region is CASSQQGRVEAFF. In DNA, the CDR3 is TGCGCCAGCAGCCAGCAGGGTCGGGTTGAAGCTTTCTTT.

The gene calls are TRBV5-6 and TRBJ2-6; tentatively, D is TRBD1 (5 bases). Germline V gene sequence: CDR1 SGHDT, CDR2 YYEEEE. The CDR3 extends over 15 amino acids. V lost 5 bases, J lost 2 bases, and 11 bases lay in between. CDR3 amino acids: CASSQGKTGANVLTF. DNA of the CDR3: TGTGCCAGCAGTCAGGGAAAGACTGGGGCCAACGTCCTGACTTTC.

This sequence joins TRBV5-1 and TRBJ1-3; D unresolved. CDR1 is SGHRS, CDR2 YFSETQ, per germline. V lost 4 bases to trimming and J lost 8 bases, with 13 bases between them. CDR3 length equals 13 residues. CDR3: CASSRSVSDTIYF. In DNA, the CDR3 is TGCGCCAGCAGCCGGTCCGTAAGTGACACCATATATTTT.

In its sample, this clonotype was seen a few times. This chain uses TRBV4-3 with TRBJ2-1; D remains unclear. Trimming pared 5 bases from V and 7 bases from J, leaving 12 bases between. The CDR3 runs to 13 residues. Germline CDR1 is LGHNA and CDR2 is YSLEER. CDR3 residues: CASSNGPRNEQFF. The CDR3 DNA reads TGCGCCAGCAGCAACGGCCCACGTAATGAGCAGTTCTTC.

The rearrangement links TRBV27 to TRBJ2-3; D may be TRBD2 (5 bases). Germline loops: CDR1 MNHEY, CDR2 SMNVEV (reference sequence). Trimming cost V 6 bases and J 8 bases, with 24 bases left between them. The CDR3 length is 16 residues. The CDR3 DNA reads as TGTGCCAGCAGCCCCGGGCTAGCCGACCTTGATGTTACGCAGTATTTT. It specifies CASSPGLADLDVTQYF.

The chain uses TRBV7-2 and TRBJ2-7; 7 bases line up with TRBD1. The ends lost 8 bases at V and 1 base at J; junction bases unmatched: 11. This CDR3 region has 15 residues. The germline CDR1 and CDR2 sequences are SGHTA and FQGNSA. The CDR3 region is CASRSRGKGSYEQYF. CDR3 DNA sequence: TGTGCCAGCCGGAGCAGGGGGAAAGGTTCCTACGAGCAGTACTTC.